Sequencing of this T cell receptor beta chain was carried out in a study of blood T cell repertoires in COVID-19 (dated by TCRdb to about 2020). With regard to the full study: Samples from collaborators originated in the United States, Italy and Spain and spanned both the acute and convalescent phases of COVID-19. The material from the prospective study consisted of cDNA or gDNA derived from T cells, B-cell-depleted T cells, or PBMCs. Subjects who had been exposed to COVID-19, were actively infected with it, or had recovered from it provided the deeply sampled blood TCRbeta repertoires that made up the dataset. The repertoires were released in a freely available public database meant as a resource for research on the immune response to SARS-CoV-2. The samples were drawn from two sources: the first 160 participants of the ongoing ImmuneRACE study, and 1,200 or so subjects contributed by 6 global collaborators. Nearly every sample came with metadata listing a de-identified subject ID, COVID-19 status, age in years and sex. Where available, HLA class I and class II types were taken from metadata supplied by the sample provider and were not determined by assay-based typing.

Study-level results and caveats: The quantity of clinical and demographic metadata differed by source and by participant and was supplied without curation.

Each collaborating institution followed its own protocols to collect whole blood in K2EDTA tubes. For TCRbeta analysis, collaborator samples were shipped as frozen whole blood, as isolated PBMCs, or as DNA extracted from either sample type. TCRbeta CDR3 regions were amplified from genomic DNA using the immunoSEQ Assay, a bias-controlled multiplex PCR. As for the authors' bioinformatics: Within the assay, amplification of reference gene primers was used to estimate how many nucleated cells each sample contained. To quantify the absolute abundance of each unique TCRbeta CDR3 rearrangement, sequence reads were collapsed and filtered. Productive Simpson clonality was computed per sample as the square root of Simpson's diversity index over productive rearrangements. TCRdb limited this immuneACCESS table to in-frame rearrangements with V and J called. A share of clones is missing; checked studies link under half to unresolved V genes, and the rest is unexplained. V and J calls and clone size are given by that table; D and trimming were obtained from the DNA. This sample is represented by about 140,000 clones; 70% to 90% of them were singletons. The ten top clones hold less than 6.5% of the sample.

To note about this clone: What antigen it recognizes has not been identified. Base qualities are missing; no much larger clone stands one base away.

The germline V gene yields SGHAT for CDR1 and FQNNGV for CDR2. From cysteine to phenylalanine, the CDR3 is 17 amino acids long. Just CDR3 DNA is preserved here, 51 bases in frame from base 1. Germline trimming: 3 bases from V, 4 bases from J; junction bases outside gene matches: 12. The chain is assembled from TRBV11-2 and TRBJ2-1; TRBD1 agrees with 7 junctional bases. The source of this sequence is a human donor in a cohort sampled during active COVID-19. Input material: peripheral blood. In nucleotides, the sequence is TGTGCCAGCAGCTTCGGGACAGTCCTAAGTCCGTACAATGAGCAGTTCTTC. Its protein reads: CASSFGTVLSPYNEQFF.